The 19 T cell receptor beta chains below were found in one sample sequenced in a study of cytomegalovirus exposure and HLA in healthy donors. PCR amplification relied on 60 Vbeta primers (plus 13 Jbeta primers). Measured with immunoSEQ multiplex PCR; TCRdb has only the in-frame clones, and not every one. Of about 140,000 clones listed, approximately 84% are singletons. Sample: PBMCs. The receptors come from a man between 25 and 39 years old in good health and CMV-seropositive.

The chain carries TRBV19 and TRBJ1-1, with 10 bases matching TRBD1. The germline CDR1 and CDR2 sequences are LNHDA and SQIVND (reference sequence). The J segment lost 6 bases and the V segment lost 7 bases, leaving 11 bases of the junction unmatched. CDR3 length: 15 amino acids. This CDR3 reads CASNPNRDRGAEAFF. CDR3 sequence (DNA): TGTGCCAGTAATCCCAACCGGGACAGGGGTGCTGAAGCTTTCTTT.

This clone was picked up one time. The chain employs TRBV11-2 and TRBJ2-2, with D maybe TRBD2 (5 bases). The V and J ends lost 5 bases and 6 bases respectively, with 10 bases between them. Germline V gene sequence: CDR1 SGHAT, CDR2 FQNNGV. There are 13 residues in the CDR3. This CDR3 is CASSPGWAGELFF. The CDR3 bases are TGTGCCAGCAGCCCGGGGTGGGCCGGGGAGCTGTTTTTT.

This chain links TRBV18 with TRBJ1-5; 7 bases are a match to TRBD1. The CDR3 has 15 residues. The junction had 6 bases not matched to a gene; V was cut back by 3 bases and J by 4 bases. Germline CDR1 KGHSH, CDR2 LQKENI. The CDR3 protein is CASSPGTAANQPQHF. DNA for the CDR3: TGTGCCAGCTCACCCGGGACAGCAGCAAATCAGCCCCAGCATTTT.

About this clone itself: The same CDR3 is also encoded by other DNA sequences in this sample. The rearrangement links TRBV6-4 to TRBJ1-6; no reliable D call. The V and J ends lost 4 bases and 10 bases respectively, with 14 bases between them. Germline CDR1 is MRHNA and CDR2 is SNTAGT. This CDR3 has 14 amino acids. CDR3: CASSVSPGNSPLHF. In DNA, the CDR3 is TGTGCCAGCAGTGTATCTCCGGGGAACTCACCCCTCCACTTT.

The rearrangement uses TRBV7-8 and TRBJ2-5; no definite D call. Germline V gives CDR1 SGHVS, CDR2 FQNEAQ. The V gene lost 3 bases and the J gene lost 4 bases, with 6 bases spanning the gap. The CDR3 runs to 12 residues. The CDR3 nucleotides read TGTGCCAGCAGCTTTTCCCGAGAGACCCAGTACTTC. Translating gives CASSFSRETQYF.

The chain employs TRBV6-5 and TRBJ2-3; 8 positions agree with TRBD2. Germline V gene sequence: CDR1 MNHEY, CDR2 SVGAGI. This CDR3 contains 15 residues. V shed 1 base, J shed 1 base, and the junction held 1 base outside the gene matches. This chain's CDR3 is CASSYFGGGTDTQYF. The DNA for the CDR3 is TGTGCCAGCAGTTACTTCGGGGGGGGCACAGATACGCAGTATTTT.

The J gene is TRBJ2-3, the V gene TRBV7-2; 14 bases fit TRBD2. The CDR3 length is 16 residues. Germline values: CDR1 SGHTA, CDR2 FQGNSA. After removal of 5 bases from V and 5 bases from J, the junction contained 6 bases not matched to a gene. This chain's CDR3 is CASSLRLAGGQDTQYF. The CDR3 bases are TGTGCCAGCAGCCTACGACTAGCGGGGGGGCAAGATACGCAGTATTTT.

This clone was seen a few times. The chain combines TRBV28 with TRBJ1-5; 10 positions agree with TRBD1. The ends lost 6 bases at V and 4 bases at J; junction bases unmatched: 9. Germline values: CDR1 MDHEN, CDR2 SYDVKM. This CDR3 spans 16 amino acids. CDR3 nucleotides: TGTGCCAGCAGCCCCGGGGACAGGGGTGCAAATCAGCCCCAGCATTTT. It yields the protein CASSPGDRGANQPQHF.

The chain employs TRBV11-1 and TRBJ2-4; 7 nucleotides agree with TRBD2. Germline V lookup: CDR1 SGHAT, CDR2 FQDESV (reference sequence). J gave up 8 bases and V 6 bases, and 10 bases lay outside the gene matches. This CDR3 is built from 14 residues. CDR3 region: CASSSSGGDDIQYF. For the CDR3, the DNA is TGTGCCAGCAGTTCCTCGGGGGGTGACGACATTCAGTACTTC. Based on the CDR3 plus reference TRBV11-1 and TRBJ2-4, the full variable domain is EAEVAQSPRYKITEKSQAVAFWCDPISGHATLYWYRQILGQGPELLVQFQDESVVDDSQLPKDRFSAERLKGVDSTLKIQPAELGDSAMYLCASSSSGGDDIQYFGAGTRLSVL.

V usage is TRBV2 and J usage is TRBJ2-2; tentatively, D is TRBD1 (6 bases). V was clipped by 6 bases and J by 6 bases, with 11 bases between them. CDR1 SNHLY and CDR2 FYNNEI come from the germline V gene. The CDR3 runs 13 residues. The CDR3 DNA sequence: TGTGCCAGCAGCCCCGAGGGGGCCGGGGAGCTGTTTTTT. Protein: CASSPEGAGELFF.

This sequence joins TRBV18 and TRBJ1-5, with 8 bases lining up with TRBD1. V was clipped by 3 bases and J by 1 base; unmatched bases: 8. CDR1 and CDR2 (germline): KGHSH, LQKENI. This CDR3 is 17 amino acids long. The CDR3 spells CASSPAGGAGSNQPQHF. The DNA of the CDR3 is TGTGCCAGCTCACCGGCAGGGGGCGCGGGAAGCAATCAGCCCCAGCATTTT.

The chain is built from TRBV11-2 and TRBJ2-1, with D hard to call. The germline gives CDR1 SGHAT, CDR2 FQNNGV. CDR3 size: 15 residues. Trimming pared 2 bases from V and 8 bases from J, leaving 16 bases between. This CDR3 reads CASSLSGSPFDEQFF. Here the CDR3 DNA reads TGTGCCAGCAGCTTATCTGGTAGTCCCTTCGATGAGCAGTTCTTC.

The chain combines TRBV5-4 with TRBJ1-6; D may be TRBD1 (5 bases). Germline V lookup: CDR1 SGHNT, CDR2 YYREEE (reference sequence). Between the trimmed V and J ends, which lost 0 bases and 0 bases, there was a span of 10 bases. The CDR3 runs to 17 residues. CDR3 nucleotides: TGTGCCAGCAGCTTGGCCAGGGCCGGCTCCTATAATTCACCCCTCCACTTT. Translating gives CASSLARAGSYNSPLHF. Complete variable domain (other parts from reference TRBV5-4 and TRBJ1-6): ETGVTQSPTHLIKTRGQQVTLRCSSQSGHNTVSWYQQALGQGPQFIFQYYREEENGRGNFPPRFSGLQFPNYSSELNVNALELDDSALYLCASSLARAGSYNSPLHFGNGTRLTVT.

J is TRBJ2-6 and V is TRBV29-1; possible D gene TRBD1, 5 bases. The CDR3 length is 16 residues. V was shortened by 7 bases and J by 0 bases, with 16 bases between the two germline ends. Looked up from germline, CDR1 is SQVTM and CDR2 is ANQGSEA. CDR3 nucleotide sequence: TGCAGCGCGGAGACAGATTTAAACTCTGGGGCCAACGTCCTGACTTTC. The encoded protein is CSAETDLNSGANVLTF.

This chain connects TRBV6-5 to TRBJ1-2; D might be TRBD1 (5 bases). The CDR3 extends over 15 amino acids. V was clipped by 5 bases and J by 6 bases, with 19 bases between them. Germline V gene data show CDR1 as MNHEY and CDR2 as SVGAGI. Here the CDR3 reads CASSRTQGYSDGYTF. As DNA, the CDR3 is TGTGCCAGCAGTCGTACTCAGGGTTACTCAGATGGCTACACCTTC.

The chain couples TRBV5-1 to TRBJ2-1; 8 bases align to TRBD1. The junction had 6 bases not matched to a gene; V was cut back by 3 bases and J by 13 bases. Germline loops: CDR1 SGHRS, CDR2 YFSETQ. This CDR3 is 12 amino acids long. CDR3 sequence (DNA): TGCGCCAGCAGCTCGCCGGGACAGGCACAGTTCTTC. Translating it yields CASSSPGQAQFF. The whole variable domain, remainder taken from reference TRBV5-1 and TRBJ2-1, is KAGVTQTPRYLIKTRGQQVTLSCSPISGHRSVSWYQQTPGQGLQFLFEYFSETQRNKGNFPGRFSGRQFSNSRSEMNVSTLELGDSALYLCASSSPGQAQFFGPGTRLTVL.

The chain carries TRBV27 and TRBJ1-5, with a weak D call TRBD1 (6 bases). Germline CDR1 reads MNHEY; CDR2 reads SMNVEV (reference sequence). The CDR3 totals 15 residues. V lost 5 bases and J lost 2, with 13 bases in between. Written as DNA, the CDR3 is TGTGCCAGCAGTGTCGACAGGTCTGGCAATCAGCCCCAGCATTTT. Protein sequence: CASSVDRSGNQPQHF.

The chain is built from TRBV13 and TRBJ1-1, with 10 bases matching TRBD1. Germline loops: CDR1 PRHDT, CDR2 FYEKMQ (reference sequence). Losses at the gene ends were 3 bases for V and 5 bases for J; bases not matched to a gene: 9. This CDR3 contains 16 residues. The CDR3 loop reads CASSFGTGEWDTEAFF. In DNA, the CDR3 is TGTGCCAGCAGCTTTGGGACAGGGGAATGGGATACTGAAGCTTTCTTT.

The V call is TRBV5-1, the J call TRBJ2-5, with TRBD2 matching 7 bases. V was pared by 0 bases and J by 0 bases, with 8 bases of the junction left unmatched. In germline, CDR1 is SGHRS, CDR2 YFSETQ. The CDR3 is 17 residues long. As DNA, the CDR3 is TGCGCCAGCAGCTTGGGGCCCGGGGGAGGGGACCAAGAGACCCAGTACTTC. It is translated as CASSLGPGGGDQETQYF. The complete variable domain, with remaining parts taken from reference TRBV5-1 and TRBJ2-5, reads KAGVTQTPRYLIKTRGQQVTLSCSPISGHRSVSWYQQTPGQGLQFLFEYFSETQRNKGNFPGRFSGRQFSNSRSEMNVSTLELGDSALYLCASSLGPGGGDQETQYFGPGTRLLVL.